This T cell receptor beta chain emerged from a study of blood T cell repertoires in COVID-19. This CDR3 region has 14 residues. Deletions cut 0 bases from V and 3 bases from J, with 9 bases between. CDR1 LGHNA and CDR2 YSLEER come from the germline V gene. About this clone itself: The sample contains more than one DNA sequence encoding this CDR3.

Methods used by the authors: How many nucleated cells were present was estimated from reference gene primer amplification. Clones were read by immunoSEQ multiplex PCR, and TCRdb kept only the in-frame ones, dropping some. V, J and clone size reflect that table, while D and trimming were determined from the DNA. The table records around 140,000 clones, over 75% of them present only once. The sequence came from a man aged 70-80 years with active COVID-19. The sequenced sample was peripheral blood. The chain joins TRBV4-3 to TRBJ2-7; D is perhaps TRBD2 (6 bases). The CDR3 protein is CASSQDRRGYEQYF. CDR3 DNA sequence: TGCGCCAGCAGCCAAGATAGGAGGGGCTACGAGCAGTACTTC.